This T cell receptor beta chain was captured in a study of patients and donors after allogeneic stem cell transplantation. TCRdb passed the RT-PCR reads through MiXCR, listing each CDR3 protein once. Of 920,000 or so distinct CDR3 sequences listed, around 17% were seen once; the top ten hold around 6%. V was clipped by 4 bases and J by 1 base, with 7 bases between them. This CDR3 is 13 amino acids long. Germline values: CDR1 SGHVS, CDR2 FNYEAQ. This receptor was identified in a human donor who was either an allogeneic HSCT recipient or a stem cell or donor lymphocyte infusion donor (not recorded which). It is not recorded whose cells these are; they may come from a transplant donor. The sample comprised blood, either unsorted or a sorted T cell fraction (not recorded which). The chain carries TRBV7-6 and TRBJ1-1; D remains unclear. CDR3 residues: CASSSYRNTEAFF. As DNA, the CDR3 is TGTGCCAGCAGCTCATACAGGAACACTGAAGCTTTCTTT.